A selection of T cell receptor beta chains follows, all from one sample in a study of blood T cell repertoires in COVID-19. The assay was immunoSEQ multiplex PCR, and TCRdb's table has in-frame clones only and misses some. The sample lists fewer than 600,000 clones, 88% occurring once. Sequenced input: PBMCs or T cells enriched from blood (not recorded which). The origin of the receptors is a woman aged 35 to 49 who had recovered from COVID-19. CDR3s include the opening cysteine and the closing phenylalanine or tryptophan. Each record gives: D gene, V gene, clone size, CDR3 length, J gene, CDR3 protein, CDR3 DNA. D genes are given only for firm matches. Not every row has a clone size; where given, it reads once, few, many or a size class.

>.|TRBV9|.|13|TRBJ1-1
CASSVRYDTEAFF
TGTGCCAGCAGCGTACGCTATGACACTGAAGCTTTCTTT
>.|TRBV3-1/TRBV3-2|.|14|TRBJ2-3
CASSYGTSTDTQYF
TGTGCCAGCAGCTATGGGACTAGCACAGATACGCAGTATTTT
>.|TRBV21-1|.|14|TRBJ2-2
CASSKDQGTNKLFF
TGTGCCAGCAGCAAAGACCAGGGGACGAATAAACTGTTTTTT
>TRBD1|TRBV11-3|.|17|TRBJ2-3
CASMTGAGTGDPDTQYF
TGTGCCAGCATGACGGGTGCCGGGACAGGGGACCCAGATACGCAGTATTTT
>.|TRBV14|once|12|TRBJ1-1
CASSLRNTEAFF
TGTGCCAGCAGCCTTCGGAACACTGAAGCTTTCTTT
>TRBD1|TRBV5-6|.|13|TRBJ2-7
CASSADRVYEQYF
TGTGCCAGCAGCGCGGACAGGGTCTACGAGCAGTACTTC
>.|TRBV7-2|.|15|TRBJ2-2
CASSHRDTDTGELFF
TGTGCCAGCAGCCACCGGGACACCGACACCGGGGAGCTGTTTTTT
>.|TRBV20-1|once|13|TRBJ2-1
CSASVLATNEQFF
TGCAGTGCTAGTGTCCTAGCGACCAATGAGCAGTTCTTC
>TRBD2|TRBV4-3|.|17|TRBJ2-3
CASSQDASGRGTDTQYF
TGCGCCAGCAGCCAAGACGCTAGCGGGAGGGGTACAGATACGCAGTATTTT
>TRBD1|TRBV11-2|.|16|TRBJ1-6
CASSPSGGVMNSPLHF
TGTGCCAGCAGCCCTTCAGGGGGTGTAATGAATTCACCCCTCCACTTT
>.|TRBV7-9|.|18|TRBJ1-4
CASSFDTKQPSTNEKLFF
TGTGCCAGCAGCTTTGACACAAAACAGCCCTCAACTAATGAAAAACTGTTTTTT
>.|TRBV10-1|.|15|TRBJ2-4
CASRMEGLAKNIQYF
TGCGCCAGCAGAATGGAGGGACTAGCCAAAAACATTCAGTACTTC